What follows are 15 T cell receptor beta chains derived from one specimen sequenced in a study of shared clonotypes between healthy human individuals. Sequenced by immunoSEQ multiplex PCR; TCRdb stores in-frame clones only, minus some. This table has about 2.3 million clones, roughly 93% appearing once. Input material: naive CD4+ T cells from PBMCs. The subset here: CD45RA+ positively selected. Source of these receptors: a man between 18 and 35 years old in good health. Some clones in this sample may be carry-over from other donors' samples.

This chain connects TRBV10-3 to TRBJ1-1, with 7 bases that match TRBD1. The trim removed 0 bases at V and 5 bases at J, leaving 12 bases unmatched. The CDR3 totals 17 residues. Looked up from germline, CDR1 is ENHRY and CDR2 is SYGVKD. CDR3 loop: CAISESSIGRGSTEAFF. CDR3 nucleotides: TGTGCCATCAGTGAGTCGTCAATCGGCAGGGGGAGTACTGAAGCTTTCTTT.

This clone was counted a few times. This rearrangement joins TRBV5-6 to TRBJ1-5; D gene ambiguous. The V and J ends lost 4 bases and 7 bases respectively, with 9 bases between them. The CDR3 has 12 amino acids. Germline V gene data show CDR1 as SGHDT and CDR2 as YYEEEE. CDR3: CASSRVGQPQHF. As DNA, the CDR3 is TGTGCCAGCAGCCGCGTCGGCCAGCCCCAGCATTTT.

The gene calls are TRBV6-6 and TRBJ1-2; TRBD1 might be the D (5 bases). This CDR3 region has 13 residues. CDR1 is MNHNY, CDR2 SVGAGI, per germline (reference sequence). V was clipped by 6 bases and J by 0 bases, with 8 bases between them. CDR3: CASSRDPNYGYTF. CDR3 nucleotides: TGTGCCAGCAGCCGGGACCCTAACTATGGCTACACCTTC.

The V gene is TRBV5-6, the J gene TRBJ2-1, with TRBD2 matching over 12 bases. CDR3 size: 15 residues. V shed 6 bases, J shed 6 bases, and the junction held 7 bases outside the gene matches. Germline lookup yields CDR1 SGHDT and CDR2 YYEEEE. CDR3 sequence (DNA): TGTGCCAGCACCGAACTAGCGGGAGGCCCCAATGAGCAGTTCTTC. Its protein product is CASTELAGGPNEQFF.

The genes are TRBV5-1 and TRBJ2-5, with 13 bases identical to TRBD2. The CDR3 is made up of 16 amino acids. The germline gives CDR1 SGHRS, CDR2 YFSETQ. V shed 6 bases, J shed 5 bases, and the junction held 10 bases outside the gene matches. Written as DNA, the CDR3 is TGCGCCAGCACCCGACTAGCGGGAGGCTTGAGGGAGACCCAGTACTTC. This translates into CASTRLAGGLRETQYF.

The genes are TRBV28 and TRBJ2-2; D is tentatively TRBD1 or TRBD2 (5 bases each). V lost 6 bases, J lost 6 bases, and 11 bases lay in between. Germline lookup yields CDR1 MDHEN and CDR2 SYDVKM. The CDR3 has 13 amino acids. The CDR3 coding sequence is TGTGCCAGCAGAACGGGGACCGCCGGGGAGCTGTTTTTT. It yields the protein CASRTGTAGELFF. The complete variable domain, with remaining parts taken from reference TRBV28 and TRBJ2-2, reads DVKVTQSSRYLVKRTGEKVFLECVQDMDHENMFWYRQDPGLGLRLIYFSYDVKMKEKGDIPEGYSVSREKKERFSLILESASTNQTSMYLCASRTGTAGELFFGEGSRLTVL.

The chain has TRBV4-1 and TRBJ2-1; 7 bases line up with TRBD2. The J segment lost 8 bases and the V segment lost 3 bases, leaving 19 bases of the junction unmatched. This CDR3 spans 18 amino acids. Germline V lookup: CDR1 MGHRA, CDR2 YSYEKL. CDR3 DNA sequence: TGCGCCAGCAGCCAGGCAATCGTTGGACTAGTGAGTATCTATGAGCAGTTCTTC. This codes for CASSQAIVGLVSIYEQFF.

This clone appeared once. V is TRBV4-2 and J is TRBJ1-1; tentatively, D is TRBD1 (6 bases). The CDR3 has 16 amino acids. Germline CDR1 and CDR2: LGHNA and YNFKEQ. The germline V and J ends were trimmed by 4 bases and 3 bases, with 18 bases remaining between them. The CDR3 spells CASSPTRGEGDTEAFF. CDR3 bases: TGTGCCAGCAGCCCGACTCGCGGGGAGGGGGACACTGAAGCTTTCTTT.

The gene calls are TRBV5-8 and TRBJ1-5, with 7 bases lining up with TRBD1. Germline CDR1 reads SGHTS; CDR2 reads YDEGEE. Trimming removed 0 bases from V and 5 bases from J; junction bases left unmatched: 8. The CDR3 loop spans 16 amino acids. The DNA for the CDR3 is TGTGCCAGCAGCTTGGCCCCAGACAGGGCCGATCAGCCCCAGCATTTT. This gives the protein CASSLAPDRADQPQHF.

The CDR3 here is CASSLLGARIYNEQFF. The CDR3 coding sequence is TGTGCCAGCAGTTTACTCGGGGCCAGGATTTACAATGAGCAGTTCTTC. This chain links TRBV27 with TRBJ2-1, with D perhaps being TRBD1 or TRBD2 (5 bases each). Germline CDR1 and CDR2: MNHEY and SMNVEV (reference sequence). Trimming shortened V by 2 bases and J by 4 bases, and 15 bases separated the two germline ends. CDR3 length equals 16 residues.

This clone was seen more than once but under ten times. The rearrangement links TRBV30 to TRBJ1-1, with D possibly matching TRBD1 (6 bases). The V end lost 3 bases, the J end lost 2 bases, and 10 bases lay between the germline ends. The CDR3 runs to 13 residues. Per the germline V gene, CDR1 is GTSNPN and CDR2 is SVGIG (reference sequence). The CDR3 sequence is CAWRNRDNTEAFF. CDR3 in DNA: TGTGCCTGGAGGAACAGGGACAACACTGAAGCTTTCTTT.

CDR3 DNA: TGTGCCAGCAGTCCGCTGTCGGGACAGGGGTTCTATGGCTACACCTTC. Residues: CASSPLSGQGFYGYTF. The V and J genes are TRBV28 and TRBJ1-2, with 10 bases aligning to TRBD1. The V gene's germline CDR1 is MDHEN and CDR2 SYDVKM. Trimming cost V 5 bases and J 4 bases; bases outside gene matches: 10. This CDR3 spans 16 amino acids.

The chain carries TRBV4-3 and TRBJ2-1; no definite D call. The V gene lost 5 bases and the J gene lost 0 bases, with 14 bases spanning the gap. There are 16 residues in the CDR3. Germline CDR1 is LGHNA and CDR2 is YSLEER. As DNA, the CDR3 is TGCGCCAGCAGCGCAGTCAGTGGGGTCTCCTACAATGAGCAGTTCTTC. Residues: CASSAVSGVSYNEQFF.

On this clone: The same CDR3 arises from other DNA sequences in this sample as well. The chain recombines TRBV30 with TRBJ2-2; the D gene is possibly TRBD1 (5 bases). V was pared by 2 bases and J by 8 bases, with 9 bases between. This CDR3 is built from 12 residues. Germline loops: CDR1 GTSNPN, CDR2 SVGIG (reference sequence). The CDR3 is CAWSPGPGELFF. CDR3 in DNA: TGTGCCTGGAGTCCAGGGCCGGGGGAGCTGTTTTTT.

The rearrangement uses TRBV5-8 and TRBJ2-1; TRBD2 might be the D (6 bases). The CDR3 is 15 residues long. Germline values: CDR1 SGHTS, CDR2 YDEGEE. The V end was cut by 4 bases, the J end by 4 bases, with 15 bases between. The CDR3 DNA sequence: TGTGCCAGCAGCGGCTTTTCTGGGACTTACAATGAGCAGTTCTTC. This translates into CASSGFSGTYNEQFF.